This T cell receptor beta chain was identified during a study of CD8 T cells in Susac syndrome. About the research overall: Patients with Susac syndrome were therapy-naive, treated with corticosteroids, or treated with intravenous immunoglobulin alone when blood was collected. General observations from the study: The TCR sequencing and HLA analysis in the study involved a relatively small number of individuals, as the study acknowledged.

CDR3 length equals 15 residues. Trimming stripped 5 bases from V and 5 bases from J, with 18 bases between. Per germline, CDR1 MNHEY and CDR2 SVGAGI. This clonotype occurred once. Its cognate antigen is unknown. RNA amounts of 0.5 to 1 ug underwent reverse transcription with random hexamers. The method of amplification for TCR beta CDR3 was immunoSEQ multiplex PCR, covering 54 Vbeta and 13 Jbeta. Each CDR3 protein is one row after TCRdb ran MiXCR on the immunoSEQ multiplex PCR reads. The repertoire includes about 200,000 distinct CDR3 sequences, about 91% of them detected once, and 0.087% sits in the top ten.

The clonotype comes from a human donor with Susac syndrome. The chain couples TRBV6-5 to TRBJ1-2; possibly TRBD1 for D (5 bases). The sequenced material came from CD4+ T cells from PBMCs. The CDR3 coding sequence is TGTGCCAGCAGTCAGGGACTGCCGTCTCGTTATGGCTACACCTTC. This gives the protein CASSQGLPSRYGYTF.